This T cell receptor (beta chain) was observed in a study of blood T cell repertoires in COVID-19. For the study at large: The study drew acute and convalescent COVID-19 samples from the United States, Italy and Spain. In each case, the material was cDNA or gDNA derived from T cells, B-cell-depleted T cells, or PBMCs.

Original processing notes: How many nucleated cells were present was estimated from reference gene primer amplification. Produced via immunoSEQ multiplex PCR; TCRdb's table is partial and in-frame only. Clonal size and the V and J genes are those of that table, whereas D and trimming came from the DNA. There are under 95,000 clones in the sample; about 93% occur only once, and 3.5% to 4% lies in the top ten. Specimen: peripheral blood. The source is a woman in her fifties or sixties in a cohort sampled during active COVID-19.

The CDR3 reads CASSSGLDTEAFF. Written as DNA, the CDR3 is TGTGCCAGCAGTTCAGGGTTGGACACTGAAGCTTTCTTT. The chain is built from TRBV11-1 and TRBJ1-1; D is perhaps TRBD1 (5 bases). The length of the CDR3 is 13 residues. The germline V gene has CDR1 SGHAT and CDR2 FQDESV (reference sequence). The V and J ends lost 6 bases and 3 bases respectively, with 11 bases between them.